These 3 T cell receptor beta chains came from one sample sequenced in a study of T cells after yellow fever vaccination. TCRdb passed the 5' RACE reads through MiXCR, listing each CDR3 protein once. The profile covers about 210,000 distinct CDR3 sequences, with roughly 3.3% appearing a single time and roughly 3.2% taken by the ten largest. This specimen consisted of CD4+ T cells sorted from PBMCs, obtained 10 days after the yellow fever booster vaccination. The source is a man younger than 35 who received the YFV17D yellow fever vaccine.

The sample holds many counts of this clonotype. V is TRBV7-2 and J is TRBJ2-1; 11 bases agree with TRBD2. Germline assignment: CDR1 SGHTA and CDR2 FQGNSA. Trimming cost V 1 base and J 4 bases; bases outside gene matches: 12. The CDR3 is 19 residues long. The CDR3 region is CASSLVLSGGALRYNEQFF. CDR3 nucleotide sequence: TGTGCCAGCAGCTTAGTACTTAGCGGGGGGGCATTGCGGTACAATGAGCAGTTCTTC.

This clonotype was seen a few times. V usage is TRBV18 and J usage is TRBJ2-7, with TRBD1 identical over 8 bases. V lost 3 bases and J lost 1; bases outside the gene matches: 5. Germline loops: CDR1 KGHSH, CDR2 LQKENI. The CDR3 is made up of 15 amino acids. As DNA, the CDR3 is TGTGCCAGCTCACCGTCAGGGGGCGATTCCTACGAGCAGTACTTC. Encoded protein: CASSPSGGDSYEQYF.

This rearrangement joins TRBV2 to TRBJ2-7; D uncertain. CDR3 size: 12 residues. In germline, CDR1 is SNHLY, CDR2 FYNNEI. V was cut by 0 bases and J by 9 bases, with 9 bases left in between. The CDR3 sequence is CASSEAMHGQYF. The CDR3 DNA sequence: TGTGCCAGCAGTGAAGCAATGCACGGGCAGTACTTC.